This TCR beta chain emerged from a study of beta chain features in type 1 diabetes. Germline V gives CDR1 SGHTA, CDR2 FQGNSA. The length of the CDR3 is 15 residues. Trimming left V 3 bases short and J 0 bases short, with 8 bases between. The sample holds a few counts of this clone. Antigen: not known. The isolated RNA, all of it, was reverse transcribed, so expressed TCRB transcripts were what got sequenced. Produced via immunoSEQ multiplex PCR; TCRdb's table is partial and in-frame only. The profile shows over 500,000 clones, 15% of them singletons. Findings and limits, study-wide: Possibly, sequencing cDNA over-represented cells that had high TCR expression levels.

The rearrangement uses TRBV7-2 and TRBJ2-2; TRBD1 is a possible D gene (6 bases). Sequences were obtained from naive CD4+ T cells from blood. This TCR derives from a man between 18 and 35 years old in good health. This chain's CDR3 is CASSFTGTNTGELFF. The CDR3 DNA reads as TGTGCCAGCAGCTTTACAGGGACGAACACCGGGGAGCTGTTTTTT.